The rows below give T cell receptor beta chains drawn from one sample of a study of post-analysis software for immune sequencing data. TCRdb ran MiXCR on the PCR reads and lists one entry per CDR3 protein. The sample consists of 380,000 or so distinct CDR3 sequences, about a third of them appearing once. The sample consisted of blood. These receptors originate from a girl under 18 with multiple sclerosis. Each CDR3 is given with its conserved first and last residue. The D gene is left open where the match is weak. Size is omitted from some rows. Given values are once, few, many or a class for expanded clones.

v_call	d_call	clone_size	j_call	cdr3_length	cdr3_aa	cdr3_nt
TRBV7-8	TRBD2	few	TRBJ2-3	17	CASSSYPTSGLTDTQYF	TGTGCCAGCAGCTCCTACCCGACTAGCGGGCTCACAGATACGCAGTATTTT
TRBV20-1	-	few	TRBJ1-1	9	CSPEHKAFF	TGCAGTCCAGAACACAAAGCTTTCTTT
TRBV6-1	-	-	TRBJ1-5	11	CALGVNQPQHF	TGTGCCTTGGGGGTTAATCAGCCCCAGCATTTT
TRBV6-1	TRBD2	few	TRBJ2-1	16	CASRRGLAGDYNEQFF	TGTGCCAGCAGGAGGGGACTAGCGGGGGATTACAATGAGCAGTTCTTC
TRBV7-3	TRBD1	-	TRBJ1-5	17	CASSWGTGLHSNQPQHF	TGTGCCAGCAGCTGGGGGACAGGGCTACATAGCAATCAGCCCCAGCATTTT
TRBV7-2	TRBD2	few	TRBJ2-1	16	CASSSGGLAGFNEQFF	TGTGCCAGCAGCTCTGGGGGACTAGCGGGGTTCAATGAGCAGTTCTTC
TRBV6-1	-	-	TRBJ2-1	12	CATGTPQETQFF	TGTGCCACCGGGACACCCCAAGAGACCCAGTTCTTC
TRBV11-2	-	-	TRBJ1-4	15	CASSLVGRRNEKLFF	TGTGCCAGCAGCTTAGTCGGGCGGAGGAATGAAAAACTGTTTTTT
TRBV10-3	TRBD1	many	TRBJ2-7	14	CAISESGGLYEQYF	TGTGCCATCAGTGAGTCAGGGGGCCTCTACGAGCAGTACTTC
TRBV4-1	-	-	TRBJ2-6	16	CASSQEGTSGANVLTF	TGCGCCAGCAGCCAAGAAGGGACCTCTGGGGCCAACGTCCTGACTTTC
TRBV6-1	TRBD1	few	TRBJ1-4	15	CASSRDRGTYEKLFF	TGTGCCAGCAGTCGAGACAGGGGAACCTATGAAAAACTGTTTTTT
TRBV21-1	-	-	TRBJ2-5	16	CASSKARGVVKETQYF	TGTGCCAGCAGCAAAGCGCGGGGGGTTGTAAAAGAGACCCAGTACTTC
TRBV29-1	TRBD2	few	TRBJ2-1	19	CSVEGGLAGGHLSYNEQFF	TGCAGCGTTGAAGGGGGACTAGCGGGGGGCCATCTCTCCTACAATGAGCAGTTCTTC
TRBV12-3/TRBV12-4	-	-	TRBJ2-5	13	CASSLEVRSKQYF	TGTGCCAGCAGTTTAGAAGTCCGCAGCAAACAGTACTTC